This T cell receptor beta chain was identified during a study of tissue T cells after allogeneic stem cell transplantation. Method: immunoSEQ multiplex PCR; TCRdb's copy keeps in-frame clones and lacks some. Of fewer than 4,500 clones in the sample, approximately 53% were seen once. Comment on this clone: Gene names follow the mouse nomenclature. Sequencing ends 1 residue short of the CDR3 end; the germline J gene provides the rest.

The time point denotes: mouse harvest day 14 after allogeneic transplant. The graft held 10^6 splenic CD5+ T cells and 10^7 T-cell-depleted bone marrow cells. The germline CDR1 and CDR2 sequences are KGHTA and FQNQQP. This CDR3 region has 17 residues. The sample taken for sequencing was gut tissue. This clonotype was sampled from a female BALB/c mouse given C57BL/6 T cells with graft-versus-host disease after an allogeneic hematopoietic cell transplant. This chain connects TRBV23 to TRBJ2-3; TRBD2 is the table's D call, not checked against the DNA. The CDR3 sequence: CSSSQSSLGASAETLYF. The sequenced part of the CDR3 DNA is TGCTCCAGCAGTCAATCGAGCCTGGGGGCTAGTGCAGAAACGCTGTAT.